This is a list of T cell receptor beta chains from one sample in a study of T cell changes during pregnancy in multiple sclerosis. The method was immunoSEQ multiplex PCR; TCRdb's version includes in-frame clones alone and lacks a portion of them. The sample lists about 38,000 clones, 94% occurring once. The sequencing here drew on CD4+ T cells from peripheral blood mononuclear cells, taken in the second trimester of pregnancy. The receptors were sampled from a female donor with multiple sclerosis, enrolled in a pregnancy study. CDR3s include the opening cysteine and the closing phenylalanine or tryptophan. A D gene is named only where the DNA matches it firmly. Clone size, where shown, is once, few, many, or a class for clones that have expanded.

size	V	D	J	DNA	CDR3
NA	TRBV5-1	NA	TRBJ2-2	TGCGCCAGCGGAACCGGGACTTCAAACACCGGGGAGCTGTTTTTT	CASGTGTSNTGELFF
NA	TRBV6-5	TRBD1	TRBJ2-2	TGTGCCAGCAGTTACGGGACAGGTTACACCGGGGAGCTGTTTTTT	CASSYGTGYTGELFF
few	TRBV29-1	NA	TRBJ1-1	TGCAGCGCCTCGGCGCGGACTGAAGCTTTCTTT	CSASARTEAFF
NA	TRBV15	TRBD1	TRBJ1-4	TGTGCCACCAGCACCCGGGACAGAACTAATGAAAAACTGTTTTTT	CATSTRDRTNEKLFF
NA	TRBV19	TRBD2	TRBJ2-1	TGTGCCAGTAGTATAATAAGTCCCGGGGGGTGGGTCTACAATGAGCAGTTCTTC	CASSIISPGGWVYNEQFF
NA	TRBV29-1	TRBD1	TRBJ2-5	TGCAGCGTTGGGTCTCGGACAGGGGAGACTCGAGAGACCCAGTACTTC	CSVGSRTGETRETQYF
NA	TRBV2	TRBD2	TRBJ2-1	TGTGCCAGCAATGGGGAGGGCCGCTCCTACAATGAGCAGTTCTTC	CASNGEGRSYNEQFF
once	TRBV2	TRBD1	TRBJ2-5	TGTGCCAGCAGTGAAGACAGGGGTTCGCGTGAGACCCAGTACTTC	CASSEDRGSRETQYF
NA	TRBV2	TRBD1	TRBJ2-5	TGTGCCAGCCCCCGGGACAGGGGGAGTCGAGAGACCCAGTACTTC	CASPRDRGSRETQYF
NA	TRBV25-1	TRBD1	TRBJ2-3	TGTGCCAGCAGTGAATTTTCGGGACAGGGCAGGGATTTTTCGTATTTT	CASSEFSGQGRDFSYF
NA	TRBV7-6	NA	TRBJ2-3	TGTGCCAGCAGCTTAGCGCAGGGGTGGACAGATACGCAGTATTTT	CASSLAQGWTDTQYF
NA	TRBV11-2	TRBD1	TRBJ1-2	TGTGCCAGCAGCTCCCGGACAGGTTCTAACTATGGCTACACCTTC	CASSSRTGSNYGYTF
NA	TRBV5-1	TRBD2	TRBJ2-2	TGCGCCAGCAGCTTGGTAGCGGGAGAAGGCACCGGGGAGCTGTTTTTT	CASSLVAGEGTGELFF
NA	TRBV2	TRBD2	TRBJ2-1	TGTGCCAGCAGTCGCACTAGCGGCACCTACAATGAGCAGTTCTTC	CASSRTSGTYNEQFF
NA	TRBV6-5	TRBD2	TRBJ2-7	TGTGCCAGCAGTCGGCTAGCGGGAGTAGACTACGAGCAGTACTTC	CASSRLAGVDYEQYF
once	TRBV14	TRBD1	TRBJ2-7	TGTGCCAGCAGCCAAGACACCGGGACAGGGGGGAGCTACTACTACGAGCAGTACTTC	CASSQDTGTGGSYYYEQYF
NA	TRBV6-6	NA	TRBJ2-2	TGTGCCAGCAGTAATCCCCAAGGGGCAGGCACCGGGGAGCTGTTTTTT	CASSNPQGAGTGELFF
NA	TRBV5-1	TRBD2	TRBJ2-1	TGCGCCAGCAGCGAGACTAGCGGGGGGGCAAGCGGTGAGCAGTTCTTC	CASSETSGGASGEQFF
NA	TRBV9	TRBD2	TRBJ2-4	TGTGCCAGCTCCTTAGATGGGACTAGCGGGAGGGGTAAAAACATTCAGTACTTC	CASSLDGTSGRGKNIQYF
NA	TRBV6-5	NA	TRBJ1-6	TGTGCCTGCCGGCAGCCAGGCTCCTATAATTCACCCCTCCACTTT	CACRQPGSYNSPLHF
NA	TRBV5-1	TRBD1	TRBJ2-7	TGCGCCAGCAGCAGGGGACAGCCCCTATCCTACGAGCAGTACTTC	CASSRGQPLSYEQYF
NA	TRBV7-6	NA	TRBJ2-5	TGTGCCAGCAGCGCTTCCGGGACTCCAACAATGGAGACCCAGTACTTC	CASSASGTPTMETQYF
few	TRBV25-1	TRBD1	TRBJ1-1	TGTGCCAGCAGTGAAAGGCGACAGGGAGACACTGAAGCTTTCTTT	CASSERRQGDTEAFF
NA	TRBV5-1	TRBD1	TRBJ2-1	TGCGCCAGCAGCCCGACCGGGACAGGGGGATTAAATGAGCAGTTCTTC	CASSPTGTGGLNEQFF
NA	TRBV15	NA	TRBJ2-7	TGTGCCACCAGCAGAGATAGCGCGGCCTACGAGCAGTACTTC	CATSRDSAAYEQYF